The clone carrying this T cell receptor (beta chain) was seen at least ten times. What it binds is unknown. The time point is: persistent/refractory GD, antithyroid drugs over 5 years with positive TRAb. Preparation of the TCR library used RNA extracted from PBMCs. Diagnosing Graves' disease relied on the American Thyroid Association guidelines. Arm-PCR with iRepertoire HTBI primers amplified the CDR3 regions for these TCR beta libraries. Per the study methods: Samples jointly harbored 60 to 70 TRBV and 14 TRBJ segments. TCRdb recomputed calls from the multiplex PCR reads with MiXCR, one row per CDR3 protein. In this record, the V and J calls reflect TCRdb's handling and not the investigators' own analysis. The sample has about 290,000 distinct CDR3 sequences; roughly a fifth are singletons. The data originate from a study of regulatory T cells in long-lasting Graves disease. Overall study results and limits: There were preferences for TRBV28, TRBJ1-2 and TRBJ2-5 in persistent disease. Persistent Graves' patients had lower TCR diversity than newly diagnosed ones.

This CDR3 has 16 amino acids. The ends were cut back, 0 bases at V and 5 bases at J, with 19 bases in the middle. In germline, CDR1 is DFQATT, CDR2 SNEGSKA (reference sequence). Here the sequenced sample was peripheral blood mononuclear cells (PBMCs), taken when the disease was refractory, from a patient treated with antithyroid drugs. The chain is built from TRBV20-1 and TRBJ1-1, with no clear D. The sequence was collected from a female donor with Graves disease. The CDR3 nucleotides are TGCAGTGCTAGAGATACCTCCCCGGTCGACACGACTGAAGCTTTCTTT. It encodes CSARDTSPVDTTEAFF.